This entry describes one TCR beta chain. The specificity of this receptor is unknown. Within one base of it there is no much larger clone, and no base qualities were kept. The Quick-DNA Microprep Kit was used to extract genomic DNA from the sorted cells. Amplification of TCRbeta DNA was done with the immunoSEQ hsTCRbeta kit, following the protocol from the manufacturer. TCRbeta libraries were sequenced on an Illumina MiSeq instrument. Turning to the authors' computational methods: Removing out-of-frame sequences left 2,204,828 distinct TCRbeta sequences, an average of around 67,000 per individual. Each individual was scored according to the count of 164 previously reported CMV-associated TCRbeta sequences and the total productive distinct TCRbeta count. A beta-binomial model was reimplemented in Python, and random forests from scikit-learn, run with default parameters, were trained on data from the US cohort. Classifier performance on the Belgian cohort was reported as the median AUC with percentile confidence intervals calculated over 10,000 bootstrap iterations. As stored in TCRdb, this immuneACCESS dataset retains in-frame rearrangements with V and J assigned. A fraction of the clones does not appear; measured against another copy, unresolved V genes explain less than half of the discrepancy, and the remainder lacks a known reason. V, J and clone size are those of that table, while D and trimming were read from the DNA. The sample table contains 35,000 to 50,000 clones; only one count was recorded for about three quarters of them. The top ten hold roughly 0.6% of the sample.

This sample was included in a study of memory CD4+ T cells and cytomegalovirus serostatus (dated by TCRdb to about 2019). Background on the whole study: The cohort comprised about 33 healthy Belgian adults, 9 CMV seropositive and 24 CMV seronegative. The study sequenced CD4+ memory TCRbeta repertoires of a Belgian cohort with known cytomegalovirus serostatus to replicate a published TCR-based CMV serostatus classifier.

Paper-wide results and their limitations: Among the 150 to 200 previously reported CMV-associated TCRbeta sequences, about 71 showed up in the CD4+ memory repertoires, with each one found in between one and five individuals. CMV serostatus prediction reached a median bootstrapped AUC of 0.95 with the original framework and just under 0.93 with a US-trained random forest. The original-framework classifier achieved a median bootstrapped AUC of 0.95 with a 95% CI of 0.76-1.00 on the Belgian cohort. Results were interpreted as suggesting that the CMV-associated TCR signature is largely present in the CD4+ memory repertoire. Only CD4+CD45RO+ memory cells were sequenced, unlike the original study, which covered naive and memory CD4+ and CD8+ populations.

A FACSAria II was used to sort memory CD4+ T cells, defined as single viable CD3+CD4+CD8-CD45RO+ cells. CMV serostatus was determined using a Roche Elecsys assay that detects serum IgG against CMV pp150, pp28, p38 and p52. Once the samples were thawed, total CD4+ T cells were enriched through positive selection using CD4 magnetic microbeads. The samples came from a different study that was designed specifically to examine the CD4+ T cell memory repertoire. Peripheral blood mononuclear cells were isolated and cryopreserved according to standard operating procedures, and serum was stored at -80 degrees C. CD3-PerCP (BW264/56), CD4-APC (RPA-T4), CD45RO-PE (UCHT1) and CD8-Pacific Orange (3B5) antibodies were used for staining, and non-viable cells were excluded with Sytox blue. In the germline V gene (reference sequence), CDR1 corresponds to DFQATT and CDR2 to SNEGSKA. The CDR3 covers 11 residues, taking in both the cysteine and the phenylalanine. Of all the DNA, just the CDR3 is kept, 33 bases in frame from base 1. The junction carries 3 bases between V and J, which are trimmed by 1 base and 5 bases respectively.

The sequence was collected from an adult in good health and CMV-seronegative. The material sequenced was memory CD4+ T cells from blood. The chain employs TRBV20-1 and TRBJ2-1; the D gene cannot be named for sure. At the DNA level, the sequence is TGCAGTGCTAGAGGTAACAATGAGCAGTTCTTC. Protein translation: CSARGNNEQFF.